This TCR beta chain was profiled in a study of T-cell reconstitution after alpha-beta-depleted transplantation in children. A note on this clonotype: Antigen specificity is unknown.

This CDR3 region has 16 residues. Germline V gives CDR1 SGHTA, CDR2 FQGNSA. Trimming cost V 5 bases and J 4 bases; bases outside gene matches: 13. Regarding the study as a whole: Once a year had passed after transplant, T-cell counts and diversity came mostly from newly produced T cells.

Preparation of the TCRbeta library used unique molecular identifiers. TCRdb re-called the PCR reads with MiXCR, one entry per CDR3 protein. The repertoire holds 450,000 to 600,000 distinct CDR3 sequences, with 10% to 15% as singletons. The material sequenced was PBMCs, mostly from graft donor cells, taken 360 days after TCRalphabeta/CD19-depleted stem cell transplant. The clonotype comes from a male patient under 18 who had a stem cell transplant for acute myeloid leukemia, so the T cells may come from the graft donor. The genes are TRBV7-2 and TRBJ2-7; 8 bases match TRBD2. In DNA form, the CDR3 reads TGTGCCAGCAGCACCCCTGGCGGGAGGAGAAGTTACGAGCAGTACTTC. This gives the protein CASSTPGGRRSYEQYF.